This T cell receptor (beta chain) was sequenced during a study of T cells after posttransplantation cyclophosphamide. With regard to this clone: As yet, its antigen is unknown.

A marrow graft followed busulfan-fludarabine conditioning, with cyclophosphamide on days +3 and +4. TCRdb's table, derived via immunoSEQ multiplex PCR, lists solely in-frame clones and lacks some. The table includes over 3,500 clones, 65% to 85% detected once. Trimming left V 5 bases short and J 4 bases short, with 9 bases between. Germline CDR1 and CDR2: LNHNV and YYDKDF (reference sequence). The CDR3 runs 14 residues. General observations from the study: Donor CD8+ memory clones often dominated recipient blood repertoires at later times.

This clonotype was obtained from a male patient in his forties or fifties who received an allogeneic stem cell transplant from an unrelated donor, was CMV-positive, and had acute GVHD only. Some T cells may trace back to the graft donor. The chain links TRBV15 to TRBJ1-6, with D hard to call. Sequencing used PBMCs, obtained less than 30 days after a stem cell transplant with posttransplant cyclophosphamide. CDR3 protein: CATSRSGYNSPLHF. The CDR3, as DNA: TGTGCCACCAGCCGCTCGGGGTATAATTCACCCCTCCACTTT.